This TCR beta chain originates from a study of response to subunit inactivated influenza vaccine. From the RT-PCR reads, TCRdb called clonotypes with MiXCR, one entry per CDR3 protein. This sample carries around 760,000 distinct CDR3 sequences, about 15% of them seen once, and the ten largest clones take 5.5% to 7%. Study results and caveats: A suggestion made by the authors is that each seasonal influenza vaccination recruits few new T cells.

CDR1 is ENHRY and CDR2 is SYGVKD in the germline V gene. V lost 6 bases and J lost 2; bases outside the gene matches: 1. This CDR3 spans 14 amino acids. A word on this clonotype: Its antigen is not known.

This clonotype was obtained from a man aged 45 to 65 who received an inactivated influenza vaccine. Specimen: PBMCs from blood, collected 14 days before vaccination. The chain has TRBV10-3 and TRBJ2-3, with 11 positions matching TRBD2. The CDR3 sequence is CAIRGLADTDTQYF. The CDR3 bases are TGTGCCATCAGGGGACTAGCGGACACAGATACGCAGTATTTT.